This is a list of T cell receptor beta chains from one sample in a study of CD8 T cells in ankylosing spondylitis. TCRdb used MiXCR to reprocess the 5' RACE reads, holding one entry per CDR3 protein. The sample lists hundreds of thousands of distinct CDR3 sequences, about 10% seen once, with roughly 0.51% in the top ten. The sample consisted of blood, either unsorted or a sorted T cell fraction (not recorded which). These receptors all come from a male donor with ankylosing spondylitis. Both conserved end residues are part of each CDR3. Fields, in order: J gene, D gene, clone size, V gene, CDR3 protein, CDR3 DNA. A D gene is named only where the DNA matches it firmly. Part of the rows lack a size; the others show once, few, many or a class for expanded clones.

>TRBJ2-5|TRBD2|-|TRBV5-1
CASSPLPGGETQYF
TGCGCCAGCAGCCCCCTCCCGGGGGGGGAGACCCAGTACTTC
>TRBJ2-7|-|many|TRBV4-2
CASSPRGTVTYEQYF
TGTGCCAGCAGCCCTAGGGGGACTGTCACCTACGAGCAGTACTTC
>TRBJ2-3|-|few|TRBV7-2
CASSLILRTDTQYF
TGTGCCAGCAGCTTAATACTGCGCACAGATACGCAGTATTTT
>TRBJ2-1|TRBD2|once|TRBV9
CASSVGKNAGGRNEQFF
TGTGCCAGCAGCGTAGGGAAGAATGCGGGGGGGCGGAATGAGCAGTTCTTC
>TRBJ2-3|-|-|TRBV6-1
CASSVPGNTQYF
TGTGCCAGCAGTGTCCCGGGAAATACGCAGTATTTT
>TRBJ2-7|-|few|TRBV6-1
CASSGILASPYEQYF
TGTGCCAGCAGTGGGATTCTAGCTTCTCCCTACGAGCAGTACTTC
>TRBJ1-3|TRBD1|-|TRBV4-2
CASSRVDREGNTIYF
TGTGCCAGCAGCCGCGTGGACAGGGAGGGCAACACCATATATTTT
>TRBJ2-5|TRBD2|few|TRBV7-7
CASSTTAGGETQYF
TGTGCTAGCAGCACCACAGCGGGGGGGGAGACCCAGTACTTC
>TRBJ2-7|-|many|TRBV20-1
CSARVQPYEQYF
TGCAGTGCTAGAGTCCAGCCTTACGAGCAGTACTTC
>TRBJ2-5|TRBD2|few|TRBV5-1
CASSLDGRVYQETQYF
TGCGCCAGCAGCTTGGATGGGAGGGTGTACCAAGAGACCCAGTACTTC
>TRBJ1-2|TRBD1|-|TRBV6-2/TRBV6-3
CASRTGGLANYGYTF
TGTGCCAGCAGAACAGGGGGCCTGGCTAACTATGGCTACACCTTC
>TRBJ1-4|-|few|TRBV7-9
CASSPTQISGALFF
TGTGCCAGCAGCCCGACCCAAATATCCGGGGCACTGTTTTTT
>TRBJ2-7|TRBD2|-|TRBV6-1
CASSARTSVAYEQYF
TGTGCCAGCAGTGCCCGGACTAGCGTCGCCTACGAGCAGTACTTC
>TRBJ2-5|TRBD2|few|TRBV3-1
CASSPLPGTSGNPIGPQYF
TGTGCCAGCAGCCCATTACCCGGGACTAGCGGGAATCCTATCGGGCCCCAGTACTTC
>TRBJ2-2|-|-|TRBV5-1
CASSSTPNTGELFF
TGCGCCAGCAGCTCGACTCCGAACACCGGGGAGCTGTTTTTT
>TRBJ1-5|-|-|TRBV20-1
CSAIVGGDFQPQHF
TGCAGTGCTATAGTTGGGGGGGATTTCCAGCCCCAGCATTTT
>TRBJ2-1|-|few|TRBV5-1
CASSTDASPYNEQFF
TGCGCCAGCAGCACGGACGCGTCACCCTACAATGAGCAGTTCTTC
>TRBJ1-2|-|few|TRBV29-1
CSVAQGAECTF
-
>TRBJ1-4|TRBD1|few|TRBV20-1
CSVPRGQEKLFF
TGCAGTGTTCCCAGGGGGCAGGAAAAACTGTTTTTT
>TRBJ2-2|TRBD1|few|TRBV7-2
CASRLQGDGTGELFF
TGTGCCAGCAGACTCCAGGGGGATGGGACCGGGGAGCTGTTTTTT
>TRBJ2-1|-|-|TRBV4-3
CASSPRAGATYNEQFF
TGCGCCAGCAGCCCCCGCGCGGGGGCTACCTACAATGAGCAGTTCTTC
>TRBJ1-1|TRBD1|few|TRBV20-1
CSARSHRGSRAFF
TGCAGTGCTAGATCGCACAGGGGTAGTAGGGCTTTCTTT
>TRBJ2-1|-|-|TRBV5-5
CASSFEGLYNEQFF
TGTGCCAGCAGCTTTGAGGGACTCTACAATGAGCAGTTCTTC
>TRBJ1-6|-|-|TRBV20-1
CSVSQSSYNSPLHF
TGCAGTGTATCACAGAGCTCCTATAATTCACCCCTCCACTTT
>TRBJ1-1|-|-|TRBV12-3/TRBV12-4
CASSSSDYFEAFF
TGTGCCAGCAGTTCCTCGGACTATTTCGAAGCTTTCTTT
>TRBJ2-7|-|many|TRBV20-1
CSARIPGRYEQYF
TGCAGTGCTAGAATCCCAGGGAGGTACGAGCAGTACTTC
>TRBJ1-2|-|many|TRBV29-1
CSVVTGFGDYGYTF
TGCAGCGTAGTTACAGGGTTTGGGGACTATGGCTACACCTTC
>TRBJ2-7|TRBD1|many|TRBV4-2
CASSQDGLRDRVYF
TGTGCCAGCAGCCAAGATGGGCTGAGGGACAGGGTCTACTTC
>TRBJ2-3|-|-|TRBV24-1
CAVSGTSTDTQYF
TGTGCCGTTAGCGGCACTAGCACAGATACGCAGTATTTT
>TRBJ2-3|-|many|TRBV20-1
CSAEASSTDTQYF
TGCAGTGCTGAGGCCTCTAGCACAGATACGCAGTATTTT
>TRBJ2-7|TRBD1|-|TRBV2
CASREQGISYEQYF
TGTGCCAGCAGAGAACAGGGGATCTCCTACGAGCAGTACTTC
>TRBJ2-1|-|-|TRBV7-9
CASSLVGLGVQFF
TGTGCCAGCAGCCTTGTGGGCCTTGGGGTACAGTTCTTC
>TRBJ2-2|TRBD1|many|TRBV29-1
CSVARGTGSTGELFF
TGCAGCGTTGCGAGGGGGACAGGGAGCACCGGGGAGCTGTTTTTT
>TRBJ2-5|-|-|TRBV29-1
CSVSPVLRQTQYF
TGCAGCGTATCACCAGTTTTAAGGCAGACCCAGTACTTC
>TRBJ1-6|TRBD1|few|TRBV5-5
CASSADRVYGSPLHF
TGTGCCAGCAGCGCTGACAGGGTATACGGTTCACCCCTCCACTTT
>TRBJ1-2|-|few|TRBV5-5
CASSLSPGEYGYTF
TGTGCCAGCAGCTTGTCACCAGGGGAATATGGCTACACCTTC
>TRBJ2-7|-|many|TRBV25-1
CASRWDLEQYF
TGTGCCAGCAGGTGGGATTTAGAGCAGTACTTC
>TRBJ2-2|-|few|TRBV5-6
CASSHPMEGPNTGELFF
TGTGCCAGCAGCCACCCTATGGAAGGGCCTAACACCGGGGAGCTGTTTTTT
>TRBJ1-1|TRBD1|-|TRBV29-1
CSGGTGGATEAFF
TGCAGCGGAGGGACAGGGGGCGCGACTGAAGCTTTCTTT
>TRBJ2-1|TRBD1|few|TRBV24-1
CATSDSSRDRVNEQFF
TGTGCCACCAGTGATTCGTCCCGGGACAGGGTCAATGAGCAGTTCTTC